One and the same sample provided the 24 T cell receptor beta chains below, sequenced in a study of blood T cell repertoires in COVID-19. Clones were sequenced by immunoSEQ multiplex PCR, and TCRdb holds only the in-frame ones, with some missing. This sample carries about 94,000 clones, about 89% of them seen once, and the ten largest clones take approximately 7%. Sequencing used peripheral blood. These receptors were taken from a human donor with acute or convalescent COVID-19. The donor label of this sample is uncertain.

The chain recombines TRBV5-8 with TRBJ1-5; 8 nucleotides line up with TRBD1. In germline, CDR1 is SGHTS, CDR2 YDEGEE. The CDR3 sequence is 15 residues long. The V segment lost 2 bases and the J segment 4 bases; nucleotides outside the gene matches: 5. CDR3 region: CASSLGQGRNQPQHF. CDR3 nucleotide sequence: TGTGCCAGCAGCTTAGGACAGGGCAGGAATCAGCCCCAGCATTTT.

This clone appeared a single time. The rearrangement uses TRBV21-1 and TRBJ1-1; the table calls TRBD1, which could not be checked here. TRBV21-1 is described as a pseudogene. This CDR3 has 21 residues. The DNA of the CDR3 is TGTGCCAGCAGCAAAGTTCCAGGGGGCCCAAGGGCCAAGGCCGAATACCGAAAAGCTTTCTTT. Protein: CASSKVPGGPRAKAEYRKAFF.

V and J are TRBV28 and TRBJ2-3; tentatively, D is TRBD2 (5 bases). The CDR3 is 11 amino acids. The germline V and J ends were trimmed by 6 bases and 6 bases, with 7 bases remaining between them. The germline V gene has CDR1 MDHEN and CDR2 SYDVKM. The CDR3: CASSRGDTQYF. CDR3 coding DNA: TGTGCCAGCAGCCGCGGGGATACGCAGTATTTT.

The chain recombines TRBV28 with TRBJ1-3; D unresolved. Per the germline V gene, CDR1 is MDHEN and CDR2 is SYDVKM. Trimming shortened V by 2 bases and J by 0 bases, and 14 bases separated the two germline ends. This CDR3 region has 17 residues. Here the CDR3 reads CASSLVGRLYSGNTIYF. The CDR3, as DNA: TGTGCCAGCAGTTTAGTCGGCAGGCTTTACTCTGGAAACACCATATATTTT.

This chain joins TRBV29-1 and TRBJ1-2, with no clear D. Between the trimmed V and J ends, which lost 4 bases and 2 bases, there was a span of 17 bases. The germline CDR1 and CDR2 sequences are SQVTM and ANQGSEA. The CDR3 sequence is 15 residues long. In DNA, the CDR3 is TGCAGCGTTGTGCAGTCGCGGGGAGAGAACTATGGCTACACCTTC. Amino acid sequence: CSVVQSRGENYGYTF.

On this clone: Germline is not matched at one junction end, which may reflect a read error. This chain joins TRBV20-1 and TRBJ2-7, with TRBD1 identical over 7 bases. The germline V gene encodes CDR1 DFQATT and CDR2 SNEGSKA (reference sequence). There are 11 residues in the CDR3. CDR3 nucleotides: TGCAGTGCTAAACCGGGACAGCATTTCATCTTC. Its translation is CSAKPGQHFIF.

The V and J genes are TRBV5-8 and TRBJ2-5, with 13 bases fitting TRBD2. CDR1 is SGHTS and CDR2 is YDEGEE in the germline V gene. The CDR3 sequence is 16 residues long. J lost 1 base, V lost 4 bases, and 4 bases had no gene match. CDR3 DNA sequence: TGTGCCAGCAGCCCTAGACTAGCGGGGGGCCAAGAGACCCAGTACTTC. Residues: CASSPRLAGGQETQYF.

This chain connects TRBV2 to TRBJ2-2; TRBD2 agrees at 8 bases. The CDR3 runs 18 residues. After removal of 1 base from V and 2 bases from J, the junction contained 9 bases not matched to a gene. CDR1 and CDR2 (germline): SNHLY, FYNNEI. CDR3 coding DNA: TGTGCCAGCAGTGAAGTGTTGTATCGGGGGGGTAACACCGGGGAGCTGTTTTTT. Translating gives CASSEVLYRGGNTGELFF.

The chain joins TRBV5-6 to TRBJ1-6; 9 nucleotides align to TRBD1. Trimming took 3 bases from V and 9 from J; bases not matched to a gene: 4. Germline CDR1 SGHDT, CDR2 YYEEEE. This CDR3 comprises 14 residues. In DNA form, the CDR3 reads TGTGCCAGCAGCTCACAGGGGGCAGGTTCACCCCTCCACTTT. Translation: CASSSQGAGSPLHF.

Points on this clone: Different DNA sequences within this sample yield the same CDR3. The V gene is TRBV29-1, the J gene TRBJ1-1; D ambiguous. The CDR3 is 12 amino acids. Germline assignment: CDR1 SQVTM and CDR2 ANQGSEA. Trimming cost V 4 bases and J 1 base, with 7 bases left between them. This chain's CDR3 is CSVGRGNTEAFF. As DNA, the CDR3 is TGCAGCGTTGGGAGAGGGAACACTGAAGCTTTCTTT.

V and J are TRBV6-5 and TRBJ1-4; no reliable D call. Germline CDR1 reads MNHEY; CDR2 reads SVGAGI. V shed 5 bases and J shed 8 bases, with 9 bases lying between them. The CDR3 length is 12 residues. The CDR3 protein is CASSRPGEKLFF. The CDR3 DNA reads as TGTGCCAGCAGTCGTCCGGGGGAAAAACTGTTTTTT.

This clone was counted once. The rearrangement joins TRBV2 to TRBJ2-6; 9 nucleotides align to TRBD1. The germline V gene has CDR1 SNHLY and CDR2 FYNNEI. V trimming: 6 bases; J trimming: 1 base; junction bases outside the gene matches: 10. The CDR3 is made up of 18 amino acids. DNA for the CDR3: TGTGCCAGCAGCAAAAGTTACAGGGGGCCTTCTGGGGCCAACGTCCTGACTTTC. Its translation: CASSKSYRGPSGANVLTF.

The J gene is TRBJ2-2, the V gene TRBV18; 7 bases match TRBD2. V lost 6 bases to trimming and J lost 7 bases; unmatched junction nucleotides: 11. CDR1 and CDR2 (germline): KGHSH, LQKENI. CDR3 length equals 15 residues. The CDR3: CASSWAGDYGGELFF. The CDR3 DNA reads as TGTGCCAGCTCGTGGGCGGGGGACTACGGCGGGGAGCTGTTTTTT.

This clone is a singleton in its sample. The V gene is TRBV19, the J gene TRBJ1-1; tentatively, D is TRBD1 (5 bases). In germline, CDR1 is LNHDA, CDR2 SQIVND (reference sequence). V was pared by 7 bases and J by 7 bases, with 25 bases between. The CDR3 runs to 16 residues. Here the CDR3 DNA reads TGTGCCAGTATGGGAGTAACGGGAGGGGCTTTTTTTGAAGCTTTCTTT. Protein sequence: CASMGVTGGAFFEAFF.

This CDR3 is CASSQDGERALVYNEQFF. The CDR3, as DNA: TGCGCCAGCAGCCAAGATGGAGAGCGGGCCCTCGTCTACAATGAGCAGTTCTTC. This chain joins TRBV4-3 and TRBJ2-1; tentative D call: TRBD2 (6 bases). Trimming removed 0 bases at V and 3 bases at J, with 18 bases between. Germline CDR1 is LGHNA and CDR2 is YSLEER. This CDR3 region has 18 residues.

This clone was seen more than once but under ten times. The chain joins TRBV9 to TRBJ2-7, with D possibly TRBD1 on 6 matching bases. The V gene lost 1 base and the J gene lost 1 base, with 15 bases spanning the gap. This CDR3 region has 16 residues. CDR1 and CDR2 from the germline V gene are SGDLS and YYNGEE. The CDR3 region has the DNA TGTGCCAGCAGCGTATCCCCGGGCAGGGGTTCCTACGAGCAGTACTTC. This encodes CASSVSPGRGSYEQYF.

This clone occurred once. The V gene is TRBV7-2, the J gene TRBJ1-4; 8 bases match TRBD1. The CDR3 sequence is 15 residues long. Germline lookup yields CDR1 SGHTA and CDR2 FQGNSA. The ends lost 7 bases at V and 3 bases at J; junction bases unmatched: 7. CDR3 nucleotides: TGTGCCAGCAATACCCAACAGGGGGCTAATGAAAAACTGTTTTTT. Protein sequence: CASNTQQGANEKLFF.

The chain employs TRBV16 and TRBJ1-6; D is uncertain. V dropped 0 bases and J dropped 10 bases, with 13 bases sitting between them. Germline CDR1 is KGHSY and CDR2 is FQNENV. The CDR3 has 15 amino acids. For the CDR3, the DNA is TGTGCCAGCAGCCAATCAGAGGCGGGTAACTCACCCCTCCACTTT. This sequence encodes CASSQSEAGNSPLHF.

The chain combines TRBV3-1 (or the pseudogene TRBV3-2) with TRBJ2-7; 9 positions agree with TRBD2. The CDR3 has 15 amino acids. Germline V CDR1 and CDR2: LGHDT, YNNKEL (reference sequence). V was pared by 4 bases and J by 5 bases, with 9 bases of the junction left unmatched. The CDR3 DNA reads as TGTGCCAGCAGCCGCCCTATTAGCGGGGGCAACGAGCAGTACTTC. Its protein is CASSRPISGGNEQYF.

CDR3 residues: CAWDRGSTGELFF. CDR3 DNA: TGTGCCTGGGACAGGGGGTCGACCGGGGAGCTGTTTTTT. This sequence joins TRBV30 and TRBJ2-2; 9 bases fit TRBD1. Germline V lookup: CDR1 GTSNPN, CDR2 SVGIG (reference sequence). CDR3 length: 13 amino acids. V dropped 5 bases and J dropped 5; count of bases not matched to a gene: 3.

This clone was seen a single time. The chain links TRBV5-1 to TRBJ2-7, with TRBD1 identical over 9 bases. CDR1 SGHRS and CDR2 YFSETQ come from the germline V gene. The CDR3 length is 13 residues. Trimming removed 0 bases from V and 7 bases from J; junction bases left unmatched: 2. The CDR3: CASSLDRGQEQYF. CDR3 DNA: TGCGCCAGCAGCTTGGACAGGGGGCAAGAGCAGTACTTC.

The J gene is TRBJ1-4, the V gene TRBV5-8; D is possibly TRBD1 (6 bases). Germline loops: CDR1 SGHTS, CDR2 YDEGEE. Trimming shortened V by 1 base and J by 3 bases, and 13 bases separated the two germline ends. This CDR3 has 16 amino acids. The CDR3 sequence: CASSLTGSWANEKLFF. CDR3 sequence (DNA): TGTGCCAGCAGCTTGACAGGGTCTTGGGCTAATGAAAAACTGTTTTTT.

The CDR3 DNA is TGTGCCACCAGGGAGCATGGCAGGGACAATGAGCAGTTCTTC. Residues: CATREHGRDNEQFF. V usage is TRBV24-1 and J usage is TRBJ2-1, with a tentative D call TRBD1 (5 bases). CDR1 and CDR2 (germline): KGHDR, SFDVKD. The V end lost 7 bases, the J end lost 5 bases, and 14 bases lay between the germline ends. The CDR3 runs to 14 residues.

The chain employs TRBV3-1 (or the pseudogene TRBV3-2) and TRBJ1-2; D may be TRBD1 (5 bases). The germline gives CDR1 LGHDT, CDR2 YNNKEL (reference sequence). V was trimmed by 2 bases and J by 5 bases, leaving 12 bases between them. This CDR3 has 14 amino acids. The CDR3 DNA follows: TGTGCCAGCAGCCAAAAATGGGGGGATTATGGCTACACCTTC. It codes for CASSQKWGDYGYTF.